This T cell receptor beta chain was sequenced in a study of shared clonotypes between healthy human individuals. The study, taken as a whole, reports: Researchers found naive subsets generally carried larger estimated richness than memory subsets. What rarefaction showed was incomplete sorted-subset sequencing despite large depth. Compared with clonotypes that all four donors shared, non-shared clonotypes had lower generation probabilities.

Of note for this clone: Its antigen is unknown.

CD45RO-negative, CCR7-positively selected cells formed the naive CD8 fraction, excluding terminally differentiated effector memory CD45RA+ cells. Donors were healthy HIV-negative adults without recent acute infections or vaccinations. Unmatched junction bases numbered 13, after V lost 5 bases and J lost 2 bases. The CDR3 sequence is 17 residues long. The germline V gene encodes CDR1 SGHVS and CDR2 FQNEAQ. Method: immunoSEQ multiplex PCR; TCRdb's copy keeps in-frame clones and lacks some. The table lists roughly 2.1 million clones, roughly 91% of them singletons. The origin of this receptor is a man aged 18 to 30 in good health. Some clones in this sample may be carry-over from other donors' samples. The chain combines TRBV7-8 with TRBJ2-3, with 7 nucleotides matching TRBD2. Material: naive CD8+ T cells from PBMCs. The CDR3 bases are TGTGCCAGCAGCCCTGTACTTACGGGAGGAGACACAGATACGCAGTATTTT. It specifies CASSPVLTGGDTDTQYF.